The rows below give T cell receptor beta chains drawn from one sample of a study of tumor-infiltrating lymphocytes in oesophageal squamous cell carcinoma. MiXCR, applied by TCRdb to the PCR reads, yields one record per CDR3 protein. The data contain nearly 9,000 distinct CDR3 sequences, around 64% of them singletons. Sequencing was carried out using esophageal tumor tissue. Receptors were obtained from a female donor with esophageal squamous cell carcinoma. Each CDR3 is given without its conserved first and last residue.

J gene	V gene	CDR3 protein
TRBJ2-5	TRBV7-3	ASSSNRKPGHEQY
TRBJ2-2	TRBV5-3	ASSLARERNTGELF
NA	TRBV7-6	ASSLSGNHVRETQY
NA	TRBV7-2	ASSWGAGVSYEQY
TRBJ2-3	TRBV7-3	ASSRRTREQY
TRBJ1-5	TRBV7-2	ASSLVAGEDQPQH
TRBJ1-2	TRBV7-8	ASSLQGVPYGYT
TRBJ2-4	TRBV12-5	ASGSDRGNMILAKNIQY
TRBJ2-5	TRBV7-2	ASSFPTPPGRETQY
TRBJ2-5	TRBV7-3	ASSLSTAGETQY
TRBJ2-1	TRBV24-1	ATSWGGKSNEQF
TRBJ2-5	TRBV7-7	ASSLGLAGSETQY
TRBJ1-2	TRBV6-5	ASSYRTGIYGYT
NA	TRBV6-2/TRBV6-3	ASSGRGYNEQF
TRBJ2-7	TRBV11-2	ASSFGGTYEQY